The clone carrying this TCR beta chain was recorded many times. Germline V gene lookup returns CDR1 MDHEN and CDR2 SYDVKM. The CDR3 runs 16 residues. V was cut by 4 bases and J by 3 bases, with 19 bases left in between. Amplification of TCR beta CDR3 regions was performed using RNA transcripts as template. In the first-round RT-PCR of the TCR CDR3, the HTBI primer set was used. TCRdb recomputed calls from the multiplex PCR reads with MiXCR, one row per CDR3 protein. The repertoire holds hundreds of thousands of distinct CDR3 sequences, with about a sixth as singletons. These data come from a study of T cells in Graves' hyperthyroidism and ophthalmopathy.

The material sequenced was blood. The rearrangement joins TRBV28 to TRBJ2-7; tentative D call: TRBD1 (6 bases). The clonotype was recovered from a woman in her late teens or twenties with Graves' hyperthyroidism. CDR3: CASSSLATTGHYEQYF. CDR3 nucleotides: TGTGCCAGCAGTTCATTGGCCACAACAGGGCACTACGAGCAGTACTTC.